The clone carrying this TCR beta chain counts as medium-sized. Its antigen is as yet unknown. CDR3 size: 15 residues. Germline V gives CDR1 SGHRS, CDR2 YFSETQ. V lost 4 bases and J lost 3; bases outside the gene matches: 7. Repertoires were generated with immunoSEQ multiplex PCR, while TCRdb's copy carries only in-frame clones and drops some. The data hold some 20,000 clones, with roughly 78% observed a single time. The source of the sample is a study of CD4 T cells in relation to SARS-CoV-2 and coronaviruses. The unexposed donors gave CD4+ T cells in about 2011-2019, prior to COVID-19. After around nine days of culture, CD4+ T cells were isolated.

Sequences were obtained from CD4+ T cells from PBMCs, cultured in vitro. The sequence was collected from a human donor in good health. The chain combines TRBV5-1 with TRBJ2-7; 10 bases line up with TRBD2. The CDR3 is CASSPGTSEYYEQYF. In DNA, the CDR3 is TGCGCCAGCAGCCCCGGGACTAGCGAGTACTACGAGCAGTACTTC.